This T cell receptor (beta chain) was sequenced for a study of T cells in Graves' hyperthyroidism and ophthalmopathy. Authors of the study amplified TCR beta CDR3 regions from RNA transcripts. HTBI primers were used for first-round RT-PCR of the TCR CDR3. TCRdb re-called the multiplex PCR reads through MiXCR, storing one row per CDR3 protein. The data contain over 700,000 distinct CDR3 sequences, 30% to 40% of them singletons. A few counts support this clonotype. Hyperthyroidism in the patients, aged 18 to 65, was newly diagnosed and under 2 months in duration. Input material: blood. The TCR originated in a woman aged 40 to 55 with Graves' hyperthyroidism.

The CDR3 here is CASSENGLGNQPQHF. CDR3 nucleotide sequence: TGTGCCAGCAGCGAGAATGGGTTGGGCAATCAGCCCCAGCATTTT. J is TRBJ1-5 and V is TRBV9; D is ambiguous. The length of the CDR3 is 15 residues. Germline V lookup: CDR1 SGDLS, CDR2 YYNGEE. The germline V and J ends were trimmed by 3 bases and 2 bases, with 12 bases remaining between them.